The 6 T cell receptor beta chains given below trace back to one sample, sequenced in a study of blood T cell repertoires in COVID-19. Sequenced by immunoSEQ multiplex PCR; TCRdb stores in-frame clones only, minus some. The repertoire holds some 120,000 clones, with around 78% as singletons. Sequencing input: peripheral blood. These receptors originate from a human donor in a cohort sampled during active COVID-19.

V usage is TRBV10-3 and J usage is TRBJ2-7; D is undetermined. Trimming shortened V by 8 bases and J by 0 bases, and 8 bases separated the two germline ends. The germline V gene encodes CDR1 ENHRY and CDR2 SYGVKD. The CDR3 loop spans 12 amino acids. The CDR3 sequence: CAIGRSSYEQYF. DNA for the CDR3: TGTGCCATCGGAAGGAGCTCCTACGAGCAGTACTTC.

The CDR3 loop reads CASSQTGPGDGREQFF. The CDR3 DNA reads TGCGCCAGCAGCCAAACAGGGCCGGGCGATGGTCGTGAGCAGTTCTTC. This chain links TRBV4-1 with TRBJ2-1; possibly TRBD1 for D (6 bases). The V gene's germline CDR1 is MGHRA and CDR2 YSYEKL. The CDR3 has 16 amino acids. The V end was cut by 2 bases, the J end by 9 bases, with 20 bases between.

The rearrangement uses TRBV7-2 and TRBJ2-7; weak D call: TRBD2 (6 bases). CDR3 length: 14 amino acids. V gave up 1 base and J gave up 4 bases, with 11 bases separating them. Per the germline V gene, CDR1 is SGHTA and CDR2 is FQGNSA. Here the CDR3 reads CASSLGVAEYEQYF. The CDR3 DNA is TGTGCCAGCAGCTTAGGAGTAGCGGAATACGAGCAGTACTTC.

The chain couples TRBV18 to TRBJ2-7, with TRBD2 matching 8 bases. The CDR3 runs 15 residues. Looked up from germline, CDR1 is KGHSH and CDR2 is LQKENI. V lost 6 bases and J lost 2; bases outside the gene matches: 9. In DNA form, the CDR3 reads TGTGCCAGCTCCCCCAATCGGGGGGGAACCTACGAGCAGTACTTC. The encoded protein is CASSPNRGGTYEQYF.

The V and J genes are TRBV7-8 and TRBJ1-6; a possible D gene is TRBD1 (5 bases). V was cut by 8 bases and J by 6 bases, with 14 bases left in between. The germline V gene encodes CDR1 SGHVS and CDR2 FQNEAQ. The CDR3 loop spans 14 amino acids. The CDR3, as DNA: TGTGCCAGCGGGGCGGGGGGTCGTAATTCACCCCTCCACTTT. The encoded protein is CASGAGGRNSPLHF. The full variable domain, its missing parts supplied by reference TRBV7-8 and TRBJ1-6, is GAGVSQSPRYKVAKRGQDVALRCDPISGHVSLFWYQQALGQGPEFLTYFQNEAQLDKSGLPSDRFFAERPEGSVSTLKIQRTQQEDSAVYLCASGAGGRNSPLHFGNGTRLTVT.

J is TRBJ2-7 and V is TRBV30, with 12 bases aligning to TRBD1. J lost 6 bases, V lost 2 bases, and 2 bases had no gene match. There are 13 residues in the CDR3. Germline V gives CDR1 GTSNPN, CDR2 SVGIG (reference sequence). CDR3 amino acids: CAWSWDRGREQYF. The CDR3, as DNA: TGTGCCTGGAGTTGGGACAGGGGGCGCGAGCAGTACTTC.